Presented here are 17 T cell receptor beta chains from one specimen sequenced in a study of blood T cell repertoires in COVID-19. Clones were read by immunoSEQ multiplex PCR, and TCRdb kept only the in-frame ones, dropping some. The table has about 100,000 clones, 80% to 95% seen once. The material sequenced was peripheral blood. All receptors derive from a man between 65 and 85 years old with acute or convalescent COVID-19.

The chain couples TRBV5-1 to TRBJ1-6; D gene unclear. Germline V lookup: CDR1 SGHRS, CDR2 YFSETQ. The CDR3 runs to 15 residues. Trimming shortened V by 0 bases and J by 10 bases, and 14 bases separated the two germline ends. CDR3 residues: CASSLEYRTGSPLHF. In DNA form, the CDR3 reads TGCGCCAGCAGCTTGGAATACAGAACGGGATCACCCCTCCACTTT. Complete variable domain (other parts from reference TRBV5-1 and TRBJ1-6): KAGVTQTPRYLIKTRGQQVTLSCSPISGHRSVSWYQQTPGQGLQFLFEYFSETQRNKGNFPGRFSGRQFSNSRSEMNVSTLELGDSALYLCASSLEYRTGSPLHFGNGTRLTVT.

This chain uses TRBV7-3 with TRBJ2-1; tentative D call: TRBD1 (6 bases). Per germline, CDR1 SGHTA and CDR2 FQGTGA. Trimming took off 5 bases at V and 0 bases at J, with 17 bases between the two ends. This CDR3 has 17 residues. CDR3 sequence reads: CASSIQGTTNSYNEQFF. CDR3 coding DNA: TGTGCCAGCAGCATCCAGGGGACCACTAACTCCTACAATGAGCAGTTCTTC.

The gene calls are TRBV5-6 and TRBJ1-6; tentatively, D is TRBD1 (6 bases). Germline lookup yields CDR1 SGHDT and CDR2 YYEEEE. Trimming removed 0 bases at V and 7 bases at J, with 14 bases between. CDR3 length equals 16 residues. This CDR3 reads CASSLGARGRNSPLHF. The CDR3 coding sequence is TGTGCCAGCAGCTTGGGGGCCAGGGGCCGGAATTCACCCCTCCACTTT.

This clone was seen more than once but under ten times. J is TRBJ2-7 and V is TRBV4-1; D might be TRBD1 (6 bases). Trimming removed 3 bases from V and 1 base from J, with 13 bases in between. The length of the CDR3 is 15 residues. Germline lookup yields CDR1 MGHRA and CDR2 YSYEKL. Here the CDR3 reads CASSHSGTRSYEQYF. CDR3 nucleotide sequence: TGCGCCAGCAGCCACTCCGGGACACGGTCCTACGAGCAGTACTTC.

The rearrangement joins TRBV7-9 to TRBJ1-3; 7 nucleotides line up with TRBD1. CDR1 is SEHNR, CDR2 FQNEAQ, per germline (reference sequence). CDR3 length equals 17 residues. V lost 1 base, J lost 0 bases, and 6 bases stayed unmatched. This chain's CDR3 is CASSLEGQTISGNTIYF. The DNA for the CDR3 is TGTGCCAGCAGCTTAGAGGGACAGACCATCTCTGGAAACACCATATATTTT.

This rearrangement joins TRBV18 to TRBJ1-5; TRBD1 matches 11 bases. With 5 bases clipped from V and 4 bases from J, the junction kept 4 bases outside the gene matches. CDR3 length: 15 residues. In germline, CDR1 is KGHSH, CDR2 LQKENI. CDR3 residues: CASSSRDRGNQPQHF. CDR3 in DNA: TGTGCCAGCTCATCCCGGGACAGGGGGAATCAGCCCCAGCATTTT.

This chain links TRBV9 with TRBJ2-1, with 11 bases aligning to TRBD2. Per the germline V gene, CDR1 is SGDLS and CDR2 is YYNGEE. This CDR3 spans 17 amino acids. Trimming removed 4 bases from V and 5 bases from J; junction bases left unmatched: 11. CDR3 nucleotides: TGTGCCAGCAGCCCACAGGTAGCGGGAGGGCCGGACAATGAGCAGTTCTTC. Encoded protein: CASSPQVAGGPDNEQFF.

The genes are TRBV7-2 and TRBJ2-5; D not certain. V lost 2 bases to trimming and J lost 6 bases, with 7 bases between them. Germline V gene sequence: CDR1 SGHTA, CDR2 FQGNSA. The CDR3 contains 12 residues. The DNA of the CDR3 is TGTGCCAGCAGCTTAAGTGAGAAGACCCAGTACTTC. This translates into CASSLSEKTQYF. Full variable domain (rest looked up from reference TRBV7-2 and TRBJ2-5): GAGVSQSPSNKVTEKGKDVELRCDPISGHTALYWYRQSLGQGLEFLIYFQGNSAPDKSGLPSDRFSAERTGGSVSTLTIQRTQQEDSAVYLCASSLSEKTQYFGPGTRLLVL.

The gene calls are TRBV9 and TRBJ2-7, with 8 bases aligning to TRBD1. CDR1 and CDR2 from the germline V gene are SGDLS and YYNGEE. CDR3 length: 16 amino acids. With V trimmed by 3 bases and J by 3 bases, 11 bases remained unmatched. The CDR3 loop is CASSGESGGSIYEQYF. The CDR3 DNA sequence: TGTGCCAGCAGCGGGGAATCAGGGGGCTCCATCTACGAGCAGTACTTC.

This clone was seen a single time. The chain joins TRBV13 to TRBJ2-1; 8 bases line up with TRBD2. Germline V gene data show CDR1 as PRHDT and CDR2 as FYEKMQ (reference sequence). The CDR3 consists of 14 residues. The V gene end was trimmed by 5 bases and the J gene end by 3 bases; junction bases not matched to a gene: 3. The DNA of the CDR3 is TGTGCCAGCAGCCCGGGGGGGTTCTACAATGAGCAGTTCTTC. It translates to CASSPGGFYNEQFF.

This chain joins TRBV11-3 and TRBJ1-1; unclear D gene. Germline V gene lookup returns CDR1 SGHNT and CDR2 YENEEA. Trimming stripped 5 bases from V and 5 bases from J, with 9 bases between. The CDR3 loop spans 12 amino acids. The CDR3 DNA reads TGTGCCAGCAGCCTGCGGAGGACTGAAGCTTTCTTT. Translation gives CASSLRRTEAFF.

The chain is built from TRBV19 and TRBJ2-1; 9 bases line up with TRBD1. Trimming cost V 4 bases and J 7 bases; bases outside gene matches: 5. Germline CDR1 is LNHDA and CDR2 is SQIVND (reference sequence). The CDR3 covers 14 residues. DNA for the CDR3: TGTGCCAGTAGTACGGACAGGGGATGGAATGAGCAGTTCTTC. It specifies CASSTDRGWNEQFF.

In its sample, this clone was seen once. The rearrangement links TRBV6-5 to TRBJ2-7, with 7 bases lining up with TRBD1. CDR1 is MNHEY and CDR2 is SVGAGI in the germline V gene. CDR3 length equals 13 residues. Losses at the gene ends were 6 bases for V and 3 bases for J; bases not matched to a gene: 5. The CDR3 here is CASRYRGHYEQYF. DNA for the CDR3: TGTGCCAGCAGGTACAGGGGACACTACGAGCAGTACTTC.

The CDR3 nucleotides read TGTGCCAGTAGTATAGGGGGCTCCAATCAGCCCCAGCATTTT. It specifies CASSIGGSNQPQHF. This chain connects TRBV19 to TRBJ1-5; possible D gene TRBD1, 5 bases. Germline V CDR1 and CDR2: LNHDA, SQIVND (reference sequence). This CDR3 is 14 amino acids long. V lost 1 base, J lost 3 bases, and 7 bases lay in between.

The V and J genes are TRBV5-1 and TRBJ1-1, with D possibly matching TRBD1 (5 bases). Germline loops: CDR1 SGHRS, CDR2 YFSETQ. This CDR3 region has 14 residues. The V gene lost 4 bases and the J gene lost 4 bases, with 14 bases spanning the gap. DNA of the CDR3: TGCGCCAGCAGCAAAGGGGTTGTCACCACTGAAGCTTTCTTT. It encodes CASSKGVVTTEAFF.

The J gene is TRBJ2-1, the V gene TRBV6-5; 7 bases align to TRBD1. V was clipped by 0 bases and J by 6 bases; unmatched bases: 5. CDR3 length equals 15 residues. Germline CDR1 is MNHEY and CDR2 is SVGAGI. Written as DNA, the CDR3 is TGTGCCAGCAGTTACTCAGGGGGCGGAGGCAATGAGCAGTTCTTC. Translating gives CASSYSGGGGNEQFF.

This clone was seen only once. This sequence joins TRBV19 and TRBJ1-1, with D perhaps matching TRBD1 (6 bases). CDR3 length: 15 amino acids. Trimming took 7 bases from V and 4 from J, leaving 19 bases between them. CDR1 is LNHDA, CDR2 SQIVND, per germline (reference sequence). The CDR3: CASTPAWGGFTEAFF. The CDR3 nucleotides read TGTGCCAGTACCCCGGCCTGGGGGGGCTTCACTGAAGCTTTCTTT.